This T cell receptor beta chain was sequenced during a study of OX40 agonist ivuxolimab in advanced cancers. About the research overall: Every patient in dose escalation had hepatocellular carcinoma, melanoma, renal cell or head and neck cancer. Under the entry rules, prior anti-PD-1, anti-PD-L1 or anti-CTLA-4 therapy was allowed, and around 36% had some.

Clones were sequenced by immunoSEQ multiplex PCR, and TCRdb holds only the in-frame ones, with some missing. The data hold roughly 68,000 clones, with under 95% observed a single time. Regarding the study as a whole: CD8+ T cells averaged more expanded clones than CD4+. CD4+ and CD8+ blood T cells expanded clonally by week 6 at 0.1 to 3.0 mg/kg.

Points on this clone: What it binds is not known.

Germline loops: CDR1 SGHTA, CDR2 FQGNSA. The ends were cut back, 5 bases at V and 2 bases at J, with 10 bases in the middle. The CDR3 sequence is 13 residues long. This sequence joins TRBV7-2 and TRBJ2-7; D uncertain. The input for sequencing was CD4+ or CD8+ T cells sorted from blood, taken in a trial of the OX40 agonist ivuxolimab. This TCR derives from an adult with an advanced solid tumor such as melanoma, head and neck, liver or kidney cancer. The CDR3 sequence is CASSPRRPYEQYF. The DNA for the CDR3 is TGTGCCAGCAGCCCAAGACGGCCCTACGAGCAGTACTTC.